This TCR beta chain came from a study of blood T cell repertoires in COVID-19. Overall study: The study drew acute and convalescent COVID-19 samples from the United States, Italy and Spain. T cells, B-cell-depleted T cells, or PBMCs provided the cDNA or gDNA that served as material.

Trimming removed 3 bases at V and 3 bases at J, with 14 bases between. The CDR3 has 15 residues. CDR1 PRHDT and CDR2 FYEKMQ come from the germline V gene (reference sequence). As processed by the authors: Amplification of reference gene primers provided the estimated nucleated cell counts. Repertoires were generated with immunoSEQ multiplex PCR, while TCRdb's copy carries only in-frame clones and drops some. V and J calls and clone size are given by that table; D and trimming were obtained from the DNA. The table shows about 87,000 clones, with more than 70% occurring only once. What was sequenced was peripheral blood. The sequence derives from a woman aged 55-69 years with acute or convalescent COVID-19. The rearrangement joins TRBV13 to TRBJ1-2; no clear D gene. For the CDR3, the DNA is TGTGCCAGCAGCTTGAAGTATCCGGCGGACTATGGCTACACCTTC. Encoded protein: CASSLKYPADYGYTF.